Below, one T cell receptor beta chain is given with its context. Its antigen specificity is not known. The sample holds no much larger clone one base away, and base qualities are not on file. RNA was extracted with the RNeasy kit and 0.5 to 1 ug was reverse transcribed using random hexamers. The immunoSEQ multiplex PCR assay, which covers 54 Vbeta and 13 Jbeta segments, was used to amplify TCR beta CDR3 regions. PCR amplification bias was corrected by using a synthetic template baseline for primer optimization and computational correction. In the source study's methods: Reads were annotated to V, D and J genes according to IMGT and were analyzed with immunoSEQ Analyzer, with only productive sequences retained. To calculate clonality, Shannon entropy was normalized by log2 of the number of productive unique sequences and then subtracted from one. Public and private clones were assessed among the 100 most prevalent clones of each patient and control. A clone was defined as Susac-specific if it was absent from the healthy and MS cohorts, from some 1,100 published viral clones and from other ImmuneACCESS disease sequences. TCRdb took the public reads, trimmed them with fastp at Q25, ran MiXCR for clone calling and kept in-frame beta chains. Each CDR3 protein gets just one entry, which takes the most common genes and DNA from the rows behind it. TCRdb's processing, not the authors', yielded these V and J calls. The sample includes 150,000 to 200,000 distinct CDR3 sequences, with around 93% observed a single time. The ten largest clones take up 0.09% to 0.095% of the sample.

The CDR3 covers 14 residues, taking in both the cysteine and the phenylalanine. The entry retains the CDR3 DNA only, 42 bases that are in frame from base 1. V loses 4 bases, J loses 2 bases, and the germline ends lie 12 bases apart. From a lookup of the germline V gene, CDR1 and CDR2 are SGHRS and YFSETQ. The data are from a study of CD8 T cells in Susac syndrome (dated by TCRdb to between 2018 and 2021). For the study in its entirety: The study used repertoire sequencing to test whether antigen drove CD8+ T cell activation and differentiation in Susac syndrome. Findings and caveats that apply to the study as a whole: The number of individuals in the TCR sequencing and HLA analysis was acknowledged as relatively small.

Peripheral blood CD8+ and CD4+ T cells from healthy donors, Susac syndrome patients and multiple sclerosis patients were profiled by high-throughput TCR beta sequencing. The multiple sclerosis controls were treatment-naive patients whose relapsing-remitting disease, either stable or active, fulfilled the revised McDonald criteria. CD8+ TEMRA cells were enriched by FACS, while bulk CD8+ and CD4+ T cells were purified by magnetic negative isolation. Blood was drawn into EDTA tubes, processed within 24 hours, and PBMCs were isolated by density gradient centrifugation. PBMCs intended for TCR sequencing were frozen in liquid nitrogen and were later thawed in a 37 degrees C water bath. The sorted or isolated CD4+, CD8+ and CD8+ TEMRA cells reached a purity of at least 90%.

The sequenced sample was CD4+ T cells from PBMCs. This clonotype was sampled from a human donor with multiple sclerosis. The rearranged chain carries TRBV5-1 and TRBJ1-2, with the D gene not clear enough to name. The nucleotides read TGCGCCAGCAGCCCGAGAGAACTAAACTATGGCTACACCTTC. Translated, this gives CASSPRELNYGYTF.